This section outlines one TCR beta chain sequence together with its context. Authors' methods: Amplifying reference gene primers gave estimates of nucleated cell counts. Method: immunoSEQ multiplex PCR; TCRdb's copy keeps in-frame clones and lacks some. Clone size and the V and J calls come from that table; the DNA yielded D and trimming. The sample shows tens of thousands of clones, nearly 90% of them seen only once. This sample was included in a study of blood T cell repertoires in COVID-19. Study context: Whether acute or convalescent, the COVID-19 samples came from the United States, Italy and Spain. The cDNA or gDNA used as material had been derived from T cells, B-cell-depleted T cells, or PBMCs.

The sample taken for sequencing was peripheral blood. The receptor was isolated from a man aged 70-80 years with acute or convalescent COVID-19.

The CDR3 DNA follows: TGTGCCAGCAGCCCGAGTAGGTGGACTAGCACAGATACGCAGTATTTT. The encoded protein is CASSPSRWTSTDTQYF. This chain uses TRBV11-1 with TRBJ2-3, with a tentative D call TRBD2 (5 bases). Germline V gives CDR1 SGHAT, CDR2 FQDESV (reference sequence). The CDR3 totals 16 residues. Trimming stripped 5 bases from V and 0 bases from J, with 15 bases between.